A single sample gave rise to the 31 T cell receptor beta chains below, sequenced in a study of neurological immune-mediated disorders. From the 5' RACE reads, TCRdb called clonotypes with MiXCR, one entry per CDR3 protein. The repertoire holds some 60,000 distinct CDR3 sequences, under 5.5% seen once, with approximately 3.5% in the top ten. Sequenced sample: PBMCs. Every receptor here comes from a woman in her fifties or sixties with multiple sclerosis.

This clonotype was counted at least ten times. The gene calls are TRBV5-1 and TRBJ1-1, with a tentative D call TRBD1 (5 bases). CDR3 length: 14 amino acids. CDR1 and CDR2 (germline): SGHRS, YFSETQ. V was clipped by 4 bases and J by 4 bases, with 14 bases between them. In DNA form, the CDR3 reads TGCGCCAGCAGCCCGCAGGGAACCGGCACTGAAGCTTTCTTT. Amino acid sequence: CASSPQGTGTEAFF.

There are many counts of this clonotype. The gene calls are TRBV7-2 and TRBJ1-2; 9 bases agree with TRBD1. With 7 bases clipped from V and 8 bases from J, the junction kept 11 bases outside the gene matches. Looked up from germline, CDR1 is SGHTA and CDR2 is FQGNSA. The CDR3 runs to 14 residues. CDR3 nucleotide sequence: TGTGCCAGCATTATGGGACAGGGCCTGGGAGGCTACACCTTC. Amino acid sequence: CASIMGQGLGGYTF. Looking up the rest from reference TRBV7-2 and TRBJ1-2 gives the full variable domain: GAGVSQSPSNKVTEKGKDVELRCDPISGHTALYWYRQSLGQGLEFLIYFQGNSAPDKSGLPSDRFSAERTGGSVSTLTIQRTQQEDSAVYLCASIMGQGLGGYTFGSGTRLTVV.

This clonotype was seen repeatedly, ten times or more. This chain links TRBV10-3 with TRBJ1-5, with 7 bases fitting TRBD1. Germline V gene data show CDR1 as ENHRY and CDR2 as SYGVKD. The CDR3 loop spans 13 amino acids. J was trimmed by 6 bases and V by 5 bases; bases with no gene match: 4. CDR3 residues: CAISRDRSQPQHF. DNA of the CDR3: TGTGCCATCAGTAGGGACAGAAGTCAGCCCCAGCATTTT.

This clonotype was seen a handful of times. The chain carries TRBV7-9 and TRBJ1-6; D gene ambiguous. V was trimmed by 3 bases and J by 10 bases, leaving 10 bases between them. CDR3 size: 13 residues. Germline CDR1 reads SEHNR; CDR2 reads FQNEAQ (reference sequence). The CDR3 is CASSFTEGSPLHF. CDR3 DNA sequence: TGTGCCAGCAGCTTTACAGAGGGATCACCCCTCCACTTT. The full variable domain, rest sourced from reference TRBV7-9 and TRBJ1-6, is DTGVSQNPRHKITKRGQNVTFRCDPISEHNRLYWYRQTLGQGPEFLTYFQNEAQLEKSRLLSDRFSAERPKGSFSTLEIQRTEQGDSAMYLCASSFTEGSPLHFGNGTRLTVT.

This clonotype occurred many times. The CDR3: CASSLMDTIPTRSYEQYF. The CDR3 DNA is TGCGCCAGCAGCCTGATGGACACGATCCCCACCCGATCTTACGAGCAGTACTTC. This chain joins TRBV5-1 and TRBJ2-7, with a tentative D call TRBD1 (5 bases). The V end lost 4 bases, the J end lost 4 bases, and 27 bases lay between the germline ends. CDR3 length: 18 residues. Germline V gene lookup returns CDR1 SGHRS and CDR2 YFSETQ.

The table lists this clonotype with many counts. The rearrangement links TRBV4-1 to TRBJ1-1, with 7 bases lining up with TRBD1. V was pared by 7 bases and J by 3 bases, with 8 bases of the junction left unmatched. Germline V lookup: CDR1 MGHRA, CDR2 YSYEKL. The CDR3 loop spans 14 amino acids. The CDR3 DNA sequence: TGCGCCAGCACCCAGACAGGGTTGGACACTGAAGCTTTCTTT. Residues: CASTQTGLDTEAFF.

This clonotype appeared many times. This chain uses TRBV6-2 or TRBV6-3 with TRBJ2-3, with a tentative D call TRBD2 (6 bases). The germline gives CDR1 MNHEY, CDR2 SVGEGT. This CDR3 is 13 amino acids long. V shed 6 bases and J shed 5 bases, with 12 bases lying between them. The CDR3 DNA follows: TGTGCCAGCAGACAGGAGGGAGTAGATACGCAGTATTTT. It is translated as CASRQEGVDTQYF.

This clonotype was detected only a few times. The chain links TRBV5-1 to TRBJ2-5; no clear D. CDR3 length equals 14 residues. V was cut by 0 bases and J by 2 bases, with 8 bases left in between. In germline, CDR1 is SGHRS, CDR2 YFSETQ. As DNA, the CDR3 is TGCGCCAGCAGCTTGGCCTGGATACAAGAGACCCAGTACTTC. Its protein product is CASSLAWIQETQYF.

This clonotype has a count of ten or more. One end of the junction is discordant with germline, which a read error may explain. The rearrangement links TRBV12-3 or TRBV12-4 to TRBJ1-6; perhaps TRBD1 as D (5 bases). CDR3 length equals 15 residues. As DNA, the CDR3 is TGTGCCAGCAGTGATGACAGCTCCTATAATTCACCCCTCAACTTT. Encoded protein: CASSDDSSYNSPLNF.

This clonotype was detected ten times or more. The chain couples TRBV5-1 to TRBJ2-5; possibly TRBD1 for D (5 bases). The CDR3 has 14 residues. The germline CDR1 and CDR2 sequences are SGHRS and YFSETQ. With 5 bases removed from V and 5 bases from J, the gap between germline ends came to 16 bases. CDR3 sequence: CASRVRGIAETQYF. The CDR3 DNA reads TGCGCCAGCAGAGTAAGGGGTATCGCGGAGACCCAGTACTTC.

This clonotype occurred many times. This rearrangement joins TRBV5-5 to TRBJ2-3, with D unresolved. Germline V CDR1 and CDR2: SGHKS, YYEKEE (reference sequence). V lost 1 base and J 4 bases, leaving 19 bases between the germline ends. The CDR3 is 17 amino acids. The CDR3 region is CASSLLPSRQQPDTQYF. DNA for the CDR3: TGTGCCAGCAGCTTGTTGCCTTCGCGTCAACAGCCAGATACGCAGTATTTT.

To note about this clonotype: One base away lies a much larger clone, so this may be a sequencing read error. The rearrangement joins TRBV29-1 to TRBJ2-5; TRBD2 might be the D (5 bases). Between the trimmed V and J ends, which lost 2 bases and 7 bases, there was a span of 11 bases. This CDR3 region has 12 residues. Germline V gives CDR1 SQVTM, CDR2 ANQGSEA. This CDR3 is CSVESGGVTQYF. The DNA for the CDR3 is TGCAGCGTTGAAAGCGGTGGTGTGACCCAGTACTTC. Full variable domain (remainder filled in from reference TRBV29-1 and TRBJ2-5): SAVISQKPSRDICQRGTSLTIQCQVDSQVTMMFWYRQQPGQSLTLIATANQGSEATYESGFVIDKFPISRPNLTFSTLTVSNMSPEDSSIYLCSVESGGVTQYFGPGTRLLVL.

The sample holds many counts of this clonotype. This chain connects TRBV7-2 to TRBJ1-1; TRBD1 agrees at 7 bases. The V and J ends lost 6 bases and 6 bases, in that order; junction bases with no gene match: 10. Germline V CDR1 and CDR2: SGHTA, FQGNSA. The CDR3 covers 14 residues. CDR3 sequence reads: CASRTTGARAEAFF. The DNA of the CDR3 is TGTGCCAGCAGGACTACAGGGGCCCGGGCTGAAGCTTTCTTT.

This clonotype came up a few times. The chain uses TRBV7-2 and TRBJ1-2; D is undetermined. The CDR3 sequence is 14 residues long. CDR1 SGHTA and CDR2 FQGNSA come from the germline V gene. Between the trimmed V and J ends, which lost 2 bases and 4 bases, there was a span of 11 bases. CDR3: CASSLSNPTYGYTF. The CDR3 region has the DNA TGTGCCAGCAGCTTAAGTAACCCCACCTATGGCTACACCTTC.

This clonotype was counted at least ten times. The CDR3 DNA follows: TGTGCCAGCAGCCGGGAATTTGGGAACACCGGGGAGCTGTTTTTT. Protein sequence: CASSREFGNTGELFF. This chain connects TRBV14 to TRBJ2-2; no clear D. Trimming pared 4 bases from V and 1 base from J, leaving 10 bases between. The CDR3 covers 15 residues. CDR1 is SGHDN and CDR2 is FVKESK in the germline V gene.

The sample holds many counts of this clonotype. The chain combines TRBV12-3 or TRBV12-4 with TRBJ2-5; D is perhaps TRBD2 (6 bases). V was clipped by 7 bases and J by 5 bases, with 14 bases between them. The CDR3 totals 13 residues. CDR3 amino acids: CASTLGLAETQYF. The CDR3, as DNA: TGTGCCAGCACCCTGGGACTGGCGGAGACCCAGTACTTC.

This chain uses TRBV3-1 with TRBJ1-1; D is unclear. The CDR3 has 15 amino acids. Trimming stripped 2 bases from V and 1 base from J, with 11 bases between. Germline V gene data show CDR1 as LGHDT and CDR2 as YNNKEL (reference sequence). DNA of the CDR3: TGTGCCAGCAGCCAAAGACCCACAAAGAACACTGAAGCTTTCTTT. It is translated as CASSQRPTKNTEAFF.

This clonotype was detected many times. This chain connects TRBV6-4 to TRBJ2-7; possible D gene TRBD1, 6 bases. Trimming shortened V by 4 bases and J by 3 bases, and 16 bases separated the two germline ends. The CDR3 runs to 15 residues. Per the germline V gene, CDR1 is MRHNA and CDR2 is SNTAGT. The CDR3 region is CASSVSGGQSYEQYV. The CDR3 DNA reads as TGTGCCAGCAGTGTCAGTGGGGGACAAAGCTACGAGCAGTACGTC.

This clonotype was counted at least ten times. J is TRBJ2-1 and V is TRBV5-6; D gene uncertain. V was shortened by 3 bases and J by 6 bases, with 16 bases between the two germline ends. In germline, CDR1 is SGHDT, CDR2 YYEEEE. This CDR3 is built from 15 residues. DNA for the CDR3: TGTGCCAGCAGCTCCCTTGTGTCTATGGGCAATGAGCAGTTCTTC. Protein sequence: CASSSLVSMGNEQFF.

This rearrangement joins TRBV28 to TRBJ2-7; possibly TRBD2 for D (6 bases). The CDR3 is 11 residues long. CDR1 and CDR2 from the germline V gene are MDHEN and SYDVKM. V was clipped by 6 bases and J by 12 bases, with 15 bases between them. CDR3 nucleotides: TGTGCCAGCAGAACGCCCCCGGGAGTGTACTTC. Protein: CASRTPPGVYF.

A remark on this clonotype: With a much larger clone just one base away, this may be a read error. This chain uses TRBV28 with TRBJ2-4, with D unclear. The V end was cut by 3 bases, the J end by 4 bases, with 7 bases between. This CDR3 is 13 amino acids long. Germline CDR1 is MDHEN and CDR2 is SYDVKM. CDR3 in amino acids: CASSLKRKNIQYF. The CDR3 coding sequence is TGTGCCAGCAGTTTGAAAAGGAAAAACATTCAGTACTTC.

In regard to this clonotype: A much larger clonotype is one base distant, so this may be a read error. The chain has TRBV10-3 and TRBJ2-7; D gene ambiguous. CDR3 length: 11 residues. V dropped 10 bases and J dropped 7 bases, with 14 bases sitting between them. Germline CDR1 reads ENHRY; CDR2 reads SYGVKD. CDR3 amino acids: CATLFGEEQYF. CDR3 DNA: TGTGCCACTCTATTTGGGGAAGAGCAGTACTTC.

This clonotype was seen many times. V is TRBV6-1 and J is TRBJ1-5; 9 bases are a match to TRBD1. J gave up 1 base and V 11 bases, and 9 bases lay outside the gene matches. The CDR3 contains 15 residues. Germline CDR1 and CDR2: MNHNS and SASEGT. CDR3 coding DNA: TGTGCCGCAAGACAGGGGGAAGGCAGCAATCAGCCCCAGCATTTT. Translation gives CAARQGEGSNQPQHF.

To note about this clonotype: At one of its ends the junction is not consistent with the germline gene, which may arise from a read error. This chain connects TRBV11-2 to TRBJ2-7; D uncertain. The CDR3 extends over 12 amino acids. Germline CDR1 reads SGHAT; CDR2 reads FQNNGV. The DNA for the CDR3 is TGTGCCAGCAGCTTATCTTCGTGGAGTGTGGACTTC. It specifies CASSLSSWSVDF.

This clonotype has a count of ten or more. The chain employs TRBV24-1 and TRBJ2-7, with 9 bases aligning to TRBD1. Germline values: CDR1 KGHDR, CDR2 SFDVKD. Losses at the gene ends were 4 bases for V and 5 bases for J; bases not matched to a gene: 5. The CDR3 runs to 14 residues. CDR3 sequence reads: CATSESGQGHEQYF. In DNA form, the CDR3 reads TGTGCCACCAGTGAGTCGGGACAGGGCCACGAGCAGTACTTC.

This clonotype was counted only a few times. The V call is TRBV7-2, the J call TRBJ2-7; TRBD1 matches at 9 bases. Germline CDR1 is SGHTA and CDR2 is FQGNSA. The CDR3 sequence is 13 residues long. V gave up 1 base and J gave up 11 bases; unmatched junction bases: 6. The CDR3 loop reads CASSLGAGDREYF. CDR3 sequence (DNA): TGTGCCAGCAGCTTAGGCGCGGGGGACAGGGAGTACTTC.

This clonotype was recorded many times. The V and J genes are TRBV14 and TRBJ2-5; D ambiguous. This CDR3 spans 17 amino acids. V was cut by 0 bases and J by 4 bases, with 18 bases left in between. Germline V gives CDR1 SGHDN, CDR2 FVKESK. As DNA, the CDR3 is TGTGCCAGCAGCCAAGAGAGTCTTGGCCTGGGCGGAGAGACCCAGTACTTC. Translated: CASSQESLGLGGETQYF.

This clonotype was counted ten times or more. V usage is TRBV29-1 and J usage is TRBJ1-4; the D is unclear. Germline loops: CDR1 SQVTM, CDR2 ANQGSEA. The CDR3 sequence is 13 residues long. Trimming left V 4 bases short and J 0 bases short, with 6 bases between. CDR3 region: CSVVEATNEKLFF. The CDR3 region has the DNA TGCAGCGTTGTTGAGGCAACTAATGAAAAACTGTTTTTT.

Many counts were recorded for this clonotype. V usage is TRBV6-2 or TRBV6-3 and J usage is TRBJ2-7; unclear D gene. The CDR3 sequence is 14 residues long. The V gene lost 2 bases and the J gene lost 1 base, with 9 bases spanning the gap. Germline lookup yields CDR1 MNHEY and CDR2 SVGEGT. Here the CDR3 reads CASSYNSASYEQYV. CDR3 in DNA: TGTGCCAGCAGTTACAACTCAGCGTCCTACGAGCAGTACGTC.

This clonotype occurred many times. This chain uses TRBV4-1 with TRBJ2-7; 7 bases match TRBD1. The J segment lost 2 bases and the V segment lost 0 bases, leaving 4 bases of the junction unmatched. Germline CDR1 MGHRA, CDR2 YSYEKL. The CDR3 consists of 15 residues. CDR3 bases: TGCGCCAGCAGCCAAGATGGGACAGCAACCTACGAGCAGTACTTC. This gives the protein CASSQDGTATYEQYF.

At least ten counts were recorded for this clonotype. V is TRBV14 and J is TRBJ2-5, with D hard to call. V was trimmed by 1 base and J by 4 bases, leaving 4 bases between them. The CDR3 spans 12 residues. Germline assignment: CDR1 SGHDN and CDR2 FVKESK. The CDR3: CASSQVRETQYF. The DNA of the CDR3 is TGTGCCAGCAGCCAAGTAAGAGAGACCCAGTACTTC.